This TCR beta chain appears in the sequencing data of a study of response to subunit inactivated influenza vaccine. Study findings and constraints: With each seasonal influenza vaccination, the authors suggested, few new T cells are recruited.

CDR1 is DFQATT and CDR2 is SNEGSKA in the germline V gene (reference sequence). This CDR3 is 12 amino acids long. The ends were cut back, 4 bases at V and 2 bases at J, with 7 bases in the middle. The table lists this clonotype with many counts. As yet, its antigen is unknown. TCRdb fed the RT-PCR reads into MiXCR, producing one record per CDR3 protein. The sample consists of some 480,000 distinct CDR3 sequences, around 9.9% of them appearing once. V and J are TRBV20-1 and TRBJ2-3; D is undetermined. The sequence came from a man between 50 and 59 years old who received an inactivated influenza vaccine. The sample consisted of PBMCs from blood, taken about 6 weeks after vaccination. The CDR3 spells CSATRDTDTQYF. The CDR3 DNA reads TGCAGTGCTACTAGGGACACAGATACGCAGTATTTT.